This TCR beta chain is drawn from a study of cytomegalovirus exposure and HLA in healthy donors. The PCR made use of 60 Vbeta and 13 Jbeta primers. The repertoire was sequenced with immunoSEQ multiplex PCR; TCRdb's copy has only in-frame clones and lacks some. The sample shows roughly 180,000 clones, around 79% of them seen only once. Only one count was recorded for this clone. V was trimmed by 3 bases and J by 2 bases, leaving 20 bases between them. CDR1 and CDR2 from the germline V gene are SGHNT and YYREEE (reference sequence). The CDR3 covers 18 residues. The TCR comes from a man aged 50 to 59 in good health and CMV-seropositive. V is TRBV5-4 and J is TRBJ1-4; D is undetermined. The sample taken for sequencing was PBMCs. CDR3 DNA: TGTGCCAGCAGCTACGTAAGAGAGGCCAGCGGCACTAATGAAAAACTGTTTTTT. Residues: CASSYVREASGTNEKLFF. Combining the CDR3 with reference TRBV5-4 and TRBJ1-4 gives the whole variable domain ETGVTQSPTHLIKTRGQQVTLRCSSQSGHNTVSWYQQALGQGPQFIFQYYREEENGRGNFPPRFSGLQFPNYSSELNVNALELDDSALYLCASSYVREASGTNEKLFFGSGTQLSVL.